These 17 T cell receptor beta chains share one sample of origin, sequenced in a study of T cell responses to AZD1222 COVID-19 vaccine. Measured with immunoSEQ multiplex PCR; TCRdb has only the in-frame clones, and not every one. Of 85,000 to 130,000 clones listed, 89% are singletons. Sample: peripheral blood, taken on day 0 of AZD1222 vaccination. Every receptor here comes from an adult in good health.

The chain joins TRBV5-6 to TRBJ2-1; maybe TRBD2 (6 bases). Per the germline V gene, CDR1 is SGHDT and CDR2 is YYEEEE. The V end was cut by 2 bases, the J end by 4 bases, with 19 bases between. There are 17 residues in the CDR3. The CDR3 nucleotides are TGTGCCAGCAGCTTAATTACTAGCCTTGGGGGGTACAATGAGCAGTTCTTC. This gives the protein CASSLITSLGGYNEQFF.

The chain combines TRBV6-6 with TRBJ1-2; 7 bases fit TRBD1. Germline values: CDR1 MNHNY, CDR2 SVGAGI (reference sequence). The CDR3 is 14 residues long. The ends lost 7 bases at V and 2 bases at J; junction bases unmatched: 7. CDR3 nucleotide sequence: TGTGCCAGCACCGACAGGGCCTTAAACTATGGCTACACCTTC. Translated, it gives CASTDRALNYGYTF.

This chain connects TRBV14 to TRBJ2-3, with 10 nucleotides matching TRBD1. The CDR3 extends over 17 amino acids. CDR1 SGHDN and CDR2 FVKESK come from the germline V gene. V shed 1 base and J 6 bases; nucleotides not matched to a gene: 10. The CDR3 DNA follows: TGTGCCAGCAGCCAAGCATATTGGGGACAGGGGATGGATACGCAGTATTTT. Its translation: CASSQAYWGQGMDTQYF.

This chain joins TRBV7-8 and TRBJ1-3; 7 bases line up with TRBD1. With V trimmed by 5 bases and J by 0 bases, 13 bases remained unmatched. This CDR3 region has 18 residues. Germline V gene sequence: CDR1 SGHVS, CDR2 FQNEAQ. The CDR3 coding sequence is TGTGCCAGCAGCCTTTGGGCTCGGACAGGACGCTCTGGAAACACCATATATTTT. It yields the protein CASSLWARTGRSGNTIYF. The full variable domain, its missing parts supplied by reference TRBV7-8 and TRBJ1-3, is GAGVSQSPRYKVAKRGQDVALRCDPISGHVSLFWYQQALGQGPEFLTYFQNEAQLDKSGLPSDRFFAERPEGSVSTLKIQRTQQEDSAVYLCASSLWARTGRSGNTIYFGEGSWLTVV.

The chain joins TRBV12-3 or TRBV12-4 to TRBJ1-1; TRBD1 aligns across 7 bases. This CDR3 comprises 13 residues. Trimming took 2 bases from V and 11 from J; bases not matched to a gene: 8. The CDR3 nucleotides are TGTGCCAGCAGTTTATTAACAGGGGAGGTTGCTTTCTTT. It yields the protein CASSLLTGEVAFF.

The chain recombines TRBV2 with TRBJ1-1; 12 bases match TRBD1. There are 17 residues in the CDR3. The V segment lost 5 bases and the J segment 5 bases; nucleotides outside the gene matches: 12. CDR1 SNHLY and CDR2 FYNNEI come from the germline V gene. The chain's CDR3 is CASSPTGTGGWYTEAFF. The CDR3 DNA reads TGTGCCAGCAGTCCAACTGGGACAGGGGGCTGGTATACTGAAGCTTTCTTT. Full variable domain (missing parts from reference TRBV2 and TRBJ1-1): EPEVTQTPSHQVTQMGQEVILRCVPISNHLYFYWYRQILGQKVEFLVSFYNNEISEKSEIFDDQFSVERPDGSNFTLKIRSTKLEDSAMYFCASSPTGTGGWYTEAFFGQGTRLTVV.

The chain links TRBV29-1 to TRBJ2-1; D possibly matches TRBD1 or TRBD2 (5 bases each). Trimming cost V 7 bases and J 3 bases, with 10 bases left between them. Germline CDR1 SQVTM, CDR2 ANQGSEA. CDR3 size: 12 residues. The CDR3 reads CSASGGYNEQFF. CDR3 sequence (DNA): TGCAGCGCGAGTGGGGGCTACAATGAGCAGTTCTTC.

The chain recombines TRBV7-2 with TRBJ2-7, with a tentative D call TRBD2 (6 bases). Looked up from germline, CDR1 is SGHTA and CDR2 is FQGNSA. V lost 6 bases to trimming and J lost 6 bases, with 24 bases between them. The CDR3 extends over 16 amino acids. CDR3 amino acids: CASSLPTGLTGLEQYF. In nucleotides, the CDR3 is TGTGCCAGCAGTCTACCTACGGGACTCACGGGGCTCGAGCAGTACTTC.

This chain connects TRBV7-9 to TRBJ1-1; 9 bases are shared with TRBD1. Germline values: CDR1 SEHNR, CDR2 FQNEAQ (reference sequence). V was clipped by 5 bases and J by 10 bases; unmatched bases: 14. CDR3 length: 15 residues. This chain's CDR3 is CASSPRDRGSGRAFF. As DNA, the CDR3 is TGTGCCAGCAGCCCGCGTGACAGGGGGAGCGGTCGAGCTTTCTTT.

The genes are TRBV30 and TRBJ1-5; D is ambiguous. Per the germline V gene, CDR1 is GTSNPN and CDR2 is SVGIG (reference sequence). The V and J ends lost 0 bases and 4 bases respectively, with 4 bases between them. The CDR3 consists of 12 residues. The CDR3 sequence: CAWSVRNQPQHF. The CDR3 DNA reads TGTGCCTGGAGTGTACGAAATCAGCCCCAGCATTTT.

This clone is termed medium-sized. This chain joins TRBV7-9 and TRBJ1-1, with D unclear. Trimming stripped 1 base from V and 1 base from J, with 16 bases between. Germline CDR1 and CDR2: SEHNR and FQNEAQ (reference sequence). This CDR3 is 17 amino acids long. In nucleotides, the CDR3 is TGTGCCAGCAGCTTAGGTCCCCCCACTACAAGGAACACTGAAGCTTTCTTT. The encoded protein is CASSLGPPTTRNTEAFF.

This sequence joins TRBV21-1 and TRBJ1-3; the table's D gene call, TRBD1, was not cross checked with the DNA. TRBV21-1 is described as a pseudogene. The CDR3 is made up of 16 amino acids. The DNA of the CDR3 is TGTGCCAGCAGCGGACTCCGGGACAGGTTCGGAAACACCATATATTTT. Translated: CASSGLRDRFGNTIYF.

The gene calls are TRBV9 and TRBJ2-5; tentative D call: TRBD2 (5 bases). V was cut by 0 bases and J by 3 bases, with 9 bases left in between. Per germline, CDR1 SGDLS and CDR2 YYNGEE. CDR3 length: 14 residues. The CDR3 bases are TGTGCCAGCAGCGTAGTGGGGAGCAAAGAGACCCAGTACTTC. The encoded protein is CASSVVGSKETQYF.

The chain combines TRBV10-1 with TRBJ1-1, with D possibly matching TRBD1 (5 bases). Germline assignment: CDR1 WNHNN and CDR2 SYGVQD (reference sequence). The V and J ends lost 6 bases and 7 bases respectively, with 15 bases between them. This CDR3 is 13 amino acids long. The CDR3 region is CASRRAWGSEAFF. The CDR3 coding sequence is TGCGCCAGCAGGAGGGCATGGGGCAGTGAAGCTTTCTTT.

CDR3 amino acids: CASSPRPNEKLFF. The CDR3 DNA sequence: TGTGCCAGCAGCCCCAGGCCTAATGAAAAACTGTTTTTT. The V and J genes are TRBV12-3 or TRBV12-4 and TRBJ1-4, with D unresolved. The CDR3 sequence is 13 residues long. Trimming took 6 bases from V and 3 from J, leaving 8 bases between them.

This sequence joins TRBV6-4 and TRBJ1-1; D ambiguous. This CDR3 has 15 amino acids. Germline CDR1 is MRHNA and CDR2 is SNTAGT. With 4 bases removed from V and 0 bases from J, the gap between germline ends came to 12 bases. The CDR3 is CASSASVELNTEAFF. The CDR3 DNA follows: TGTGCCAGCAGTGCGAGTGTCGAGTTGAACACTGAAGCTTTCTTT.

This chain connects TRBV20-1 to TRBJ2-5; the match to TRBD2 covers 8 bases. CDR1 and CDR2 (germline): DFQATT, SNEGSKA (reference sequence). CDR3 length equals 15 residues. The trim removed 3 bases at V and 2 bases at J, leaving 8 bases unmatched. CDR3 nucleotide sequence: TGCAGTGCTAGTTTCGCGGGGGGAATACAAGAGACCCAGTACTTC. Its protein product is CSASFAGGIQETQYF.